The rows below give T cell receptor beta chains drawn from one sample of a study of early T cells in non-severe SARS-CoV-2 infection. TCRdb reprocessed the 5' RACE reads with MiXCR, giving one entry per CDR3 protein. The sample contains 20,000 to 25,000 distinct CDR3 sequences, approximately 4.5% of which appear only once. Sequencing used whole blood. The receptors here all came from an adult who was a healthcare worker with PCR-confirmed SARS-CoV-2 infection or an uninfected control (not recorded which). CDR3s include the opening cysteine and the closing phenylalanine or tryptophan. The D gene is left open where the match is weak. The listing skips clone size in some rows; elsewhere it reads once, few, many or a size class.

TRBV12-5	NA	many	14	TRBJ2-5	CASGHGGAEETQYF	TGTGCTAGTGGCCATGGGGGGGCCGAAGAGACCCAGTACTTC
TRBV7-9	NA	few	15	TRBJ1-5	CASSQGDGWGQPQHF	TGTGCCAGCAGCCAAGGCGACGGCTGGGGTCAGCCCCAGCATTTT
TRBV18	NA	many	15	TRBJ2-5	CASSRAQALQETQYF	TGTGCCAGCTCGCGCGCACAGGCCCTCCAAGAGACCCAGTACTTC
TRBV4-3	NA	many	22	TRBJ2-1	CASSQDVGVRTRLLPSNNEQFF	TGCGCCAGCAGCCAAGATGTGGGGGTGAGAACGAGACTCTTGCCCTCTAACAATGAGCAGTTCTTC
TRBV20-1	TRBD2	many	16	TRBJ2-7	CSARGLAGGPTYEQYF	TGCAGTGCTAGGGGACTAGCGGGGGGGCCAACCTACGAGCAGTACTTC
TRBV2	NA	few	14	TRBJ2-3	CASRQKTSTDTQYF	TGTGCCAGCAGACAGAAAACTAGCACAGATACGCAGTATTTT
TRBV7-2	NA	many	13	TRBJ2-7	CASSFGNSYEQYF	TGTGCCAGCAGCTTTGGTAACTCCTACGAGCAGTACTTC
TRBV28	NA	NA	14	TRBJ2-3	CASSFEQFDNTQYF	TGTGCCAGCAGTTTCGAGCAGTTCGATAATACGCAGTATTTT
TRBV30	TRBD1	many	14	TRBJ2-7	CAWSVGTGPYEQYF	TGTGCCTGGAGTGTAGGGACAGGGCCCTACGAGCAGTACTTC
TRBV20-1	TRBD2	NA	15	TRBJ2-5	CSAETSGGALETQYF	TGCAGTGCTGAGACTAGCGGGGGGGCCTTGGAGACCCAGTACTTC
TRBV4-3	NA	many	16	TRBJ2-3	CASSQDVIPITDTQYF	TGCGCCAGCAGCCAAGACGTGATCCCAATCACAGATACGCAGTATTTT
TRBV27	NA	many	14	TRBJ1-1	CASSSLRGSTEAFF	TGTGCCAGCAGTTCCCTGAGGGGGTCCACTGAAGCTTTCTTT
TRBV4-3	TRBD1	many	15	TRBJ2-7	CASSQGWDRGSEQYF	TGCGCCAGCAGCCAGGGATGGGACAGGGGCTCCGAGCAGTACTTC
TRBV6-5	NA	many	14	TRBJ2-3	CASGPYMVTDTQYF	TGTGCCAGCGGGCCTTATATGGTTACAGATACGCAGTATTTT
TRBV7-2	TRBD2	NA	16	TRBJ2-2	CASSLSWTSGTGELFF	TGTGCCAGCAGCTTAAGCTGGACTAGCGGCACCGGGGAGCTGTTTTTT
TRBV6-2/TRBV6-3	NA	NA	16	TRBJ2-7	CASRLGLGTSFYEQYF	TGTGCCAGCCGGCTCGGATTAGGGACATCATTCTACGAGCAGTACTTC
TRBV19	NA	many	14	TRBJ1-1	CASSHLLSGAEAFF	TGTGCCAGTAGCCACCTTCTGAGTGGGGCTGAAGCTTTCTTT
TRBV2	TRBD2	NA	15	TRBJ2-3	CASSRGGALVDTQYF	TGTGCCAGCAGCCGCGGGGGGGCCTTAGTAGATACGCAGTATTTT
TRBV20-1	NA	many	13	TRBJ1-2	CSARDPEVGGYTF	TGCAGTGCTAGAGATCCGGAAGTGGGTGGCTACACCTTC
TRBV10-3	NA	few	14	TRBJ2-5	CAISAPGYQETQYF	TGTGCCATCAGTGCGCCCGGATATCAAGAGACCCAGTACTTC
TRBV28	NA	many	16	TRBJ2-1	CASRLGDRYSYNEQFF	TGTGCCAGCCGACTGGGTGACAGATACTCCTACAATGAGCAGTTCTTC
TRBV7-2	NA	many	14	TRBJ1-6	CASSFGSHNSPLHF	TGTGCCAGCAGCTTTGGGTCTCATAATTCACCCCTCCACTTT
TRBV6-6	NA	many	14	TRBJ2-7	CASTLLVGGNEQYF	TGTGCCAGCACTCTTCTCGTGGGGGGCAACGAGCAGTACTTC
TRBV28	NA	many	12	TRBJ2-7	CASSLGSYEQYF	TGTGCCAGCAGTTTGGGCTCCTACGAGCAGTACTTC
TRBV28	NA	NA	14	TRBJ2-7	CASSLTSHSYEQYF	TGTGCCAGCAGTTTGACTAGTCACTCCTACGAGCAGTACTTC
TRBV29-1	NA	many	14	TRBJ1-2	CSATPGTPNYGYTF	TGCAGCGCTACCCCTGGGACACCGAACTATGGCTACACCTTC
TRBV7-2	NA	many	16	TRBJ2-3	CASSHPPSRGTDTQYF	TGTGCCAGCAGCCATCCTCCGTCCCGTGGCACAGATACGCAGTATTTT
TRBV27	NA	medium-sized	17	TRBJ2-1	CASSLSIQGQLYNEQFF	TGTGCCAGCAGTTTATCAATACAGGGACAACTCTACAATGAGCAGTTCTTC